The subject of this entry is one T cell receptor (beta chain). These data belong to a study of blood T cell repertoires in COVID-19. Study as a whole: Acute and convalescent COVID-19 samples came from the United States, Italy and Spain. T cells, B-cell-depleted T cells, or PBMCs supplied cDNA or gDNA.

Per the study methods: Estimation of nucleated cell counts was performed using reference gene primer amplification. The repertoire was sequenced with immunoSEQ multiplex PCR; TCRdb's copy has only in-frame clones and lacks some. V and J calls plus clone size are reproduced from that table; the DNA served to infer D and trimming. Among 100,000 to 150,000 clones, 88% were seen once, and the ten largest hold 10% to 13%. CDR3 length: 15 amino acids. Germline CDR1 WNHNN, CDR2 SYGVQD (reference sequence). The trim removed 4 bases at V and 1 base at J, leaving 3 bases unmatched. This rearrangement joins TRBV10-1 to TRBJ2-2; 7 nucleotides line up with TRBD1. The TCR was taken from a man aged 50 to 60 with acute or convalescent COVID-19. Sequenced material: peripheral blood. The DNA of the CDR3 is TGCGCCAGCAGTGGTCGACAGGGGAACACCGGGGAGCTGTTTTTT. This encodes CASSGRQGNTGELFF.